Reported below is one T cell receptor (beta chain). What it binds is not known. The primer mix had 60 Vbeta and 13 Jbeta primers. TCRdb's table, derived via immunoSEQ multiplex PCR, lists solely in-frame clones and lacks some. Here the sample spans under 150,000 clones, about two thirds being singletons. This entry comes from a study of cytomegalovirus exposure and HLA in healthy donors. Study-wide results and limits: TCR beta chains numbering some 160 were designated cytomegalovirus-associated. Among the most significant clusters, several appeared linked to common viral pathogens in a later analysis. In an earlier analysis, most TCR beta V segments were productive about 90% or about 30% of the time.

Specimen: PBMCs. The sequence was collected from a middle-aged woman in good health and CMV-seronegative.

The CDR3 sequence is CASRLGTSGAYEQYF. The CDR3 DNA follows: TGCGCCAGCAGACTGGGGACTAGCGGGGCTTACGAGCAGTACTTC. This chain links TRBV5-1 with TRBJ2-7; 13 nucleotides line up with TRBD2. Trimming took 5 bases from V and 4 from J; bases not matched to a gene: 6. The CDR3 loop spans 15 amino acids. Germline CDR1 reads SGHRS; CDR2 reads YFSETQ.